One and the same sample provided the 16 T cell receptor beta chains below, sequenced in a study of blood T cell repertoires in COVID-19. TCRdb's table, derived via immunoSEQ multiplex PCR, lists solely in-frame clones and lacks some. The repertoire consists of roughly 40,000 clones, with 79% occurring once and the leading ten covering approximately 23%. The source material was peripheral blood. The receptors shown here come from a man between 65 and 80 years old with acute or convalescent COVID-19.

This clone was observed once. The rearrangement links TRBV27 to TRBJ1-2, with 10 bases lining up with TRBD1. V shed 2 bases and J 4 bases; nucleotides not matched to a gene: 4. The V gene's germline CDR1 is MNHEY and CDR2 SMNVEV (reference sequence). CDR3 length: 15 residues. CDR3 sequence: CASSLRQGAPYGYTF. The CDR3, as DNA: TGTGCCAGCAGTTTACGACAGGGGGCACCCTATGGCTACACCTTC.

The chain recombines TRBV27 with TRBJ2-5; 12 bases match TRBD1. Germline CDR1 MNHEY, CDR2 SMNVEV (reference sequence). Unmatched junction bases numbered 8, after V lost 6 bases and J lost 9 bases. The CDR3 totals 14 residues. As DNA, the CDR3 is TGTGCCAGCAGACTGGGACAGGGGGCGATAGCCCAGTACTTC. This sequence encodes CASRLGQGAIAQYF.

The chain uses TRBV6-6 and TRBJ1-4, with a weak D call TRBD1 (6 bases). V was clipped by 4 bases and J by 4 bases, with 16 bases between them. The germline gives CDR1 MNHNY, CDR2 SVGAGI (reference sequence). The CDR3 runs to 16 residues. The CDR3 DNA sequence: TGTGCCAGCAGTTCTCCTCCGGGGACAAGTAATGAAAAACTGTTTTTT. Its protein is CASSSPPGTSNEKLFF.

A note on this clone: The junction shows a germline mismatch at one end, possibly a read error. V is TRBV20-1 and J is TRBJ1-2, with D perhaps TRBD1 (5 bases). Looked up from germline, CDR1 is DFQATT and CDR2 is SNEGSKA (reference sequence). CDR3 length: 11 residues. CDR3 coding DNA: TGCAGTGCTAGTGGGGGGGTTGAGGGAGACTTC. Its translation is CSASGGVEGDF.

V is TRBV15 and J is TRBJ2-4; the match to TRBD1 covers 8 bases. This CDR3 region has 14 residues. The V gene end was trimmed by 6 bases and the J gene end by 9 bases; junction bases not matched to a gene: 10. CDR1 LNHNV and CDR2 YYDKDF come from the germline V gene (reference sequence). In DNA, the CDR3 is TGTGCCACCAGGCCGGGACAGGTTCTGGGCATTCAGTACTTC. Residues: CATRPGQVLGIQYF.

This clone was counted only a few times. V usage is TRBV28 and J usage is TRBJ2-7, with D possibly TRBD2 on 6 matching bases. The CDR3 spans 16 residues. V dropped 4 bases and J dropped 0 bases, with 16 bases sitting between them. Germline V gene sequence: CDR1 MDHEN, CDR2 SYDVKM. The CDR3 sequence is CASSSTSSGSSYEQYF. The DNA for the CDR3 is TGTGCCAGCAGTTCAACTTCCAGCGGGTCCTCCTACGAGCAGTACTTC.

The rearrangement joins TRBV7-9 to TRBJ2-7, with 10 nucleotides matching TRBD1. The CDR3 has 15 residues. Per germline, CDR1 SEHNR and CDR2 FQNEAQ (reference sequence). The V and J ends lost 7 bases and 0 bases, in that order; junction bases with no gene match: 6. The CDR3 DNA sequence: TGTGCCAGCACCTGGGGACAGGGGTCCTCCTACGAGCAGTACTTC. This codes for CASTWGQGSSYEQYF.

The chain recombines TRBV9 with TRBJ2-1; 9 bases align to TRBD2. CDR1 and CDR2 (germline): SGDLS, YYNGEE. This CDR3 spans 15 amino acids. The ends lost 0 bases at V and 3 bases at J; junction bases unmatched: 1. CDR3 protein: CASSVGSGGYNEQFF. The CDR3 DNA reads as TGTGCCAGCAGCGTAGGTAGCGGGGGCTACAATGAGCAGTTCTTC.

This clone showed up just once. V gene TRBV7-9 combines with J gene TRBJ1-4, with TRBD1 as a possible D gene (6 bases). The length of the CDR3 is 16 residues. Germline lookup yields CDR1 SEHNR and CDR2 FQNEAQ (reference sequence). Trimming shortened V by 5 bases and J by 3 bases, and 16 bases separated the two germline ends. DNA for the CDR3: TGTGCCAGCAGCCGGGGGGCGGGTGCCCCTAATGAAAAACTGTTTTTT. It encodes CASSRGAGAPNEKLFF.

The chain has TRBV6-2 or TRBV6-3 and TRBJ1-4; no clear D. CDR3 length: 12 amino acids. Germline V lookup: CDR1 MNHEY, CDR2 SVGEGT. With 6 bases removed from V and 8 bases from J, the gap between germline ends came to 10 bases. The CDR3 DNA sequence: TGTGCCAGCAGCCGGAGGGTGGAAAAACTGTTTTTT. Protein sequence: CASSRRVEKLFF.

This chain links TRBV7-6 with TRBJ2-7, with TRBD1 matching 10 bases. The CDR3 sequence is 15 residues long. V dropped 3 bases and J dropped 2; count of bases not matched to a gene: 4. CDR1 and CDR2 from the germline V gene are SGHVS and FNYEAQ. For the CDR3, the DNA is TGTGCCAGCAGCTTTGGGACAGGGGTCCCCTACGAGCAGTACTTC. The encoded protein is CASSFGTGVPYEQYF.

This clone was counted between two and nine times. J is TRBJ2-2 and V is TRBV7-3; 8 positions agree with TRBD1. The CDR3 has 15 amino acids. V shed 5 bases, J shed 6 bases, and the junction held 8 bases outside the gene matches. Germline assignment: CDR1 SGHTA and CDR2 FQGTGA. CDR3 region: CASSPPGQVAGELFF. The CDR3 nucleotides read TGTGCCAGCAGCCCTCCGGGACAGGTCGCCGGGGAGCTGTTTTTT.

Only a few counts were recorded for this clone. This sequence joins TRBV7-3 and TRBJ2-5; D call uncertain. V lost 6 bases and J 2 bases, leaving 22 bases between the germline ends. The germline V gene encodes CDR1 SGHTA and CDR2 FQGTGA. The CDR3 runs to 17 residues. CDR3 region: CASSPSPMEGRQETQYF. Written as DNA, the CDR3 is TGTGCCAGCAGTCCCTCCCCTATGGAAGGCAGGCAAGAGACCCAGTACTTC.

V gene TRBV16 combines with J gene TRBJ2-7, with 10 bases identical to TRBD1. Unmatched junction bases numbered 4, after V lost 4 bases and J lost 1 base. The CDR3 extends over 15 amino acids. Germline-derived CDR1 and CDR2 are KGHSY and FQNENV. The CDR3 region is CASSPLDRGSYEQYF. The CDR3 region has the DNA TGTGCCAGCAGCCCTCTGGACAGGGGGTCCTACGAGCAGTACTTC.

The chain is built from TRBV10-3 and TRBJ1-4, with no clear D. The V end lost 8 bases, the J end lost 8 bases, and 18 bases lay between the germline ends. CDR1 is ENHRY and CDR2 is SYGVKD in the germline V gene. The CDR3 runs 14 residues. The CDR3 coding sequence is TGTGCCATCGCCCGGGAGGGCGGGAGGGAAAAACTGTTTTTT. Translating it yields CAIAREGGREKLFF.

The V call is TRBV18, the J call TRBJ2-2, with D uncertain. The length of the CDR3 is 12 residues. Germline values: CDR1 KGHSH, CDR2 LQKENI. The ends were cut back, 3 bases at V and 4 bases at J, with 3 bases in the middle. The CDR3 DNA reads as TGTGCCAGCTCACCCCGCACCGGGGAGCTGTTTTTT. Its translation: CASSPRTGELFF. Using reference TRBV18 and TRBJ2-2 for the parts outside the CDR3, the full variable domain is NAGVMQNPRHLVRRRGQEARLRCSPMKGHSHVYWYRQLPEEGLKFMVYLQKENIIDESGMPKERFSAEFPKEGPSILRIQQVVRGDSAAYFCASSPRTGELFFGEGSRLTVL.